A single TCR beta chain is shown here with its context. Its matching antigen is unknown. The assay was immunoSEQ multiplex PCR, and TCRdb's table has in-frame clones only and misses some. The sample lists some 53,000 clones; roughly 87% were seen once. The germline gives CDR1 SGHNT, CDR2 YENEEA. This CDR3 has 18 residues. V lost 5 bases, J lost 5 bases, and 22 bases lay in between. The data originate from a study of T cell responses to AZD1222 COVID-19 vaccine. Samples with a second dose at about 4 or about 12 weeks were pooled together. Study-wide results and limits: Unmutated variant regions are reportedly the target of nearly half of TCRs that are spike-specific. Clonal diversity was possibly underestimated; the donors were predominantly white British and more often female. Baseline serostatus was positive in only a handful of AZD1222 recipients.

The sample consisted of peripheral blood, taken 28 days after the second AZD1222 dose. The clonotype comes from an adult who received the AZD1222 COVID-19 vaccine. The rearrangement uses TRBV11-3 and TRBJ1-6; D ambiguous. The CDR3 DNA is TGTGCCAGCAGCCCGCCGAGGGCTGAGGAATTTGATAATTCACCCCTCCACTTT. It is translated as CASSPPRAEEFDNSPLHF.